This paragraph reports one T cell receptor (beta chain). The sample holds other DNA sequences that translate to the same CDR3. The data originate from a study of blood T cell repertoires in COVID-19. On the study more broadly: The origin of the acute and convalescent COVID-19 samples was the United States, Italy and Spain.

Residents of 24 US areas, aged roughly 18 to 89 years, made up the participants. TCRdb keeps only in-frame clones here, not all; method: immunoSEQ multiplex PCR. The data show under 200,000 clones, approximately 84% seen once. CDR3 size: 16 residues. Germline-derived CDR1 and CDR2 are LNHDA and SQIVND (reference sequence). The source material was PBMCs or T cells enriched from blood (not recorded which). The V gene is TRBV19, the J gene TRBJ1-3, with D possibly TRBD1 on 5 matching bases. This TCR derives from a woman between 50 and 59 years old who had recovered from COVID-19. This CDR3 is CASTLGQPSSGNTIYF. As DNA, the CDR3 is TGTGCGTCTACCCTGGGGCAGCCATCCTCTGGAAACACCATATATTTT.